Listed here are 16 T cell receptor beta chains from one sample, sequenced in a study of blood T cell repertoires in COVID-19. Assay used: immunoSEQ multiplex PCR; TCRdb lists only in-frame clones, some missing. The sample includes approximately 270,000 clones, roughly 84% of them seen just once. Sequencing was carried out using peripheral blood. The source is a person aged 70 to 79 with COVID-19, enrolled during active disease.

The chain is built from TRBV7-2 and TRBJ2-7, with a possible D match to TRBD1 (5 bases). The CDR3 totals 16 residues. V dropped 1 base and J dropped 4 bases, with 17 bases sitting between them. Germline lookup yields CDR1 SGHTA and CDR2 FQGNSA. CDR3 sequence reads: CASSLGRLRAGYEQYF. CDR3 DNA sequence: TGTGCCAGCAGCTTAGGTCGTCTAAGGGCAGGGTACGAGCAGTACTTC.

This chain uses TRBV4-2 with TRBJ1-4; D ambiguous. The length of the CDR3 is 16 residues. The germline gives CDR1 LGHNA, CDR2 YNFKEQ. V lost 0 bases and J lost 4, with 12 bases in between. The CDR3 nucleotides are TGTGCCAGCAGCCAAGACTCTCGGGTGGGTAATGAAAAACTGTTTTTT. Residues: CASSQDSRVGNEKLFF.

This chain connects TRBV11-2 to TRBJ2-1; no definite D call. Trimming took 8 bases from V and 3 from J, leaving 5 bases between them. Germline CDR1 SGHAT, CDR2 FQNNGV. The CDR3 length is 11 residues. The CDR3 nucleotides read TGTGCCAGCGATAGCTACAATGAGCAGTTCTTC. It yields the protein CASDSYNEQFF.

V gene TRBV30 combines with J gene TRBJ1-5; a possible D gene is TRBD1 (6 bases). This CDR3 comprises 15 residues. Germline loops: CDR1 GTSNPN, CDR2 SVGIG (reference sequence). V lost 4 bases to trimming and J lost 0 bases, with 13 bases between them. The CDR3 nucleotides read TGTGCCTGGACTGGGGACAACTATAGCAATCAGCCCCAGCATTTT. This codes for CAWTGDNYSNQPQHF.

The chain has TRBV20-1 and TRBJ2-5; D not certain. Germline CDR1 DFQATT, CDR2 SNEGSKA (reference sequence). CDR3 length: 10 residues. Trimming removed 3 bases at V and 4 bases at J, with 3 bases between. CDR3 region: CSASGETQYF. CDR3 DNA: TGCAGTGCTAGCGGAGAGACCCAGTACTTC.

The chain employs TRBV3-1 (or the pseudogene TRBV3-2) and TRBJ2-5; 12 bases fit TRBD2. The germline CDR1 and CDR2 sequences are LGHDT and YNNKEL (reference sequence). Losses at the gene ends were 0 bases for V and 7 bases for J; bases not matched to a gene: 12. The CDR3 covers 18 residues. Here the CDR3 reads CASSQDWLAGGQEVTQYF. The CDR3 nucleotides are TGTGCCAGCAGCCAAGATTGGCTAGCGGGAGGGCAGGAGGTGACCCAGTACTTC.

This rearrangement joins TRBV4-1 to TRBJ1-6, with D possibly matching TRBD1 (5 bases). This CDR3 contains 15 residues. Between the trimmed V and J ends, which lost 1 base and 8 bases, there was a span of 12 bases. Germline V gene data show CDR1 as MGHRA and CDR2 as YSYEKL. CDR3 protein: CASSQGPGRDSPLHF. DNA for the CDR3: TGCGCCAGCAGCCAAGGACCAGGGAGGGATTCACCCCTCCACTTT.

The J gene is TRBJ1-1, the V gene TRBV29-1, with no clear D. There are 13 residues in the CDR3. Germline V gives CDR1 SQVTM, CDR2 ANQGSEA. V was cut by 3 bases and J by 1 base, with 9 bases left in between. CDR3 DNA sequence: TGCAGCGTTGATCCACAGTCGAACACTGAAGCTTTCTTT. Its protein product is CSVDPQSNTEAFF.

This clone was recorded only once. The CDR3 loop is CASSLKAGRGTQYF. Here the CDR3 DNA reads TGTGCCAGCAGCCTAAAAGCAGGGCGGGGGACCCAGTACTTC. The chain combines TRBV14 with TRBJ2-5; tentatively, D is TRBD2 (6 bases). Trimming pared 4 bases from V and 7 bases from J, leaving 16 bases between. The CDR3 contains 14 residues. Germline lookup yields CDR1 SGHDN and CDR2 FVKESK. Together with reference TRBV14 and TRBJ2-5, the CDR3 gives the full variable domain: EAGVTQFPSHSVIEKGQTVTLRCDPISGHDNLYWYRRVMGKEIKFLLHFVKESKQDESGMPNNRFLAERTGGTYSTLKVQPAELEDSGVYFCASSLKAGRGTQYFGPGTRLLVL.

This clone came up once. The chain's CDR3 is CAISEGGTQYF. CDR3 nucleotides: TGTGCCATCAGCGAGGGAGGGACCCAGTACTTC. The J gene is TRBJ2-5, the V gene TRBV10-3, with D perhaps TRBD2 (6 bases). This CDR3 spans 11 amino acids. Germline V gene data show CDR1 as ENHRY and CDR2 as SYGVKD. V was shortened by 6 bases and J by 7 bases, with 9 bases between the two germline ends.

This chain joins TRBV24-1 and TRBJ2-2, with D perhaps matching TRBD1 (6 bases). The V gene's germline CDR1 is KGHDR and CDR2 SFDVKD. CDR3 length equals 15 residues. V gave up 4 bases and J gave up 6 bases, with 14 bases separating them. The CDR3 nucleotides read TGTGCCACCAGTGACCCCTACAGGGACGCCGGGGAGCTGTTTTTT. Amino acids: CATSDPYRDAGELFF.

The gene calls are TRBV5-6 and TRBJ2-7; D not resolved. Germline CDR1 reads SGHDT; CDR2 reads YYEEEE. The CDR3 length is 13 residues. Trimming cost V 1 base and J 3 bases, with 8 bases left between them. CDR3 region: CASSLWSFYEQYF. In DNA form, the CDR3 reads TGTGCCAGCAGCTTGTGGAGTTTCTACGAGCAGTACTTC.

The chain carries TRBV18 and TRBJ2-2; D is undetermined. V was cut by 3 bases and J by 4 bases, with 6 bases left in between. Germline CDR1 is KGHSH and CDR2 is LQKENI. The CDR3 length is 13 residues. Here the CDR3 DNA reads TGTGCCAGCTCACCCTACAGCACCGGGGAGCTGTTTTTT. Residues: CASSPYSTGELFF.

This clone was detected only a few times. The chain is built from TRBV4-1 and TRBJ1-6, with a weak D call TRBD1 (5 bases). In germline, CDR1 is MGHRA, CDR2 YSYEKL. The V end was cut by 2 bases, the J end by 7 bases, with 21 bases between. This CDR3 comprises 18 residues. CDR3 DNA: TGCGCCAGCAGCCAAACGACAGACCGAGCAGCACAGAATTCACCCCTCCACTTT. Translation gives CASSQTTDRAAQNSPLHF.

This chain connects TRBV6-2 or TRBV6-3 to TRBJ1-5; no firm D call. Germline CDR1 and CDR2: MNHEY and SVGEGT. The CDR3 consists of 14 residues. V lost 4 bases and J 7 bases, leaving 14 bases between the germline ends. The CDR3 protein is CASSWEHPPQPQHF. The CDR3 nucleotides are TGTGCCAGCAGTTGGGAGCACCCTCCGCAGCCCCAGCATTTT.

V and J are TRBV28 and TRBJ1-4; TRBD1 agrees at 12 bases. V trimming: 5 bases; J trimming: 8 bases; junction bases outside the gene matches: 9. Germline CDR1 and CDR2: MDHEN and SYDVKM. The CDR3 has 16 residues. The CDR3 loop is CASSITGTGGREKLFF. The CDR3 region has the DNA TGTGCCAGCAGTATCACCGGGACAGGGGGCCGGGAAAAACTGTTTTTT.